Below are 31 T cell receptor beta chains sequenced from a single sample in a study of shared clonotypes between healthy human individuals. Sequenced by immunoSEQ multiplex PCR; TCRdb stores in-frame clones only, minus some. The sample contains some 1.5 million clones, 98% of which appear only once. Sequenced: naive CD4+ T cells sorted from blood. Sample subset: CD45RA+ positively selected. The receptors were gathered from a young man in good health.

V and J are TRBV7-2 and TRBJ1-5; TRBD1 might be the D (6 bases). CDR1 is SGHTA, CDR2 FQGNSA, per germline. The V and J ends lost 1 base and 4 bases respectively, with 11 bases between them. The CDR3 is 15 residues long. In DNA, the CDR3 is TGTGCCAGCAGCTTAGGAGGGGGGGGTAATCAGCCCCAGCATTTT. Protein product: CASSLGGGGNQPQHF.

The V gene is TRBV5-4, the J gene TRBJ2-1, with TRBD1 matching 9 bases. The V and J ends lost 4 bases and 9 bases, in that order; junction bases with no gene match: 11. Germline CDR1 reads SGHNT; CDR2 reads YYREEE (reference sequence). This CDR3 spans 15 amino acids. In nucleotides, the CDR3 is TGTGCCAGCAGCCCGACCGGGACAGGGCAGGTTGAGCAGTTCTTC. Its protein is CASSPTGTGQVEQFF.

Remarks on this clone: In the same sample, other DNA sequences code for this CDR3. The gene calls are TRBV29-1 and TRBJ2-3; D is ambiguous. The CDR3 extends over 14 amino acids. Germline V CDR1 and CDR2: SQVTM, ANQGSEA. Trimming left V 1 base short and J 1 base short, with 9 bases between. CDR3 sequence reads: CSVEGGKGTDTQYF. The DNA for the CDR3 is TGCAGCGTTGAAGGGGGTAAGGGCACAGATACGCAGTATTTT.

This chain links TRBV11-2 with TRBJ1-5; the D is unclear. CDR3 length equals 13 residues. The germline CDR1 and CDR2 sequences are SGHAT and FQNNGV. Trimming took 1 base from V and 4 from J, leaving 5 bases between them. CDR3 bases: TGTGCCAGCAGCTTAGGACGTAATCAGCCCCAGCATTTT. As protein: CASSLGRNQPQHF.

The rearrangement uses TRBV14 and TRBJ2-2; D gene unclear. The germline V gene encodes CDR1 SGHDN and CDR2 FVKESK. CDR3 size: 14 residues. V was trimmed by 1 base and J by 4 bases, leaving 7 bases between them. In DNA form, the CDR3 reads TGTGCCAGCAGCCAAGTATGGAGCACCGGGGAGCTGTTTTTT. This translates into CASSQVWSTGELFF.

The rearrangement uses TRBV29-1 and TRBJ1-4, with a possible D match to TRBD1 (5 bases). V lost 3 bases and J lost 7, with 12 bases in between. The CDR3 runs to 13 residues. CDR1 is SQVTM, CDR2 ANQGSEA, per germline. CDR3 amino acids: CSVEAEGIEKLFF. CDR3 in DNA: TGCAGCGTTGAGGCGGAGGGGATTGAAAAACTGTTTTTT.

The chain carries TRBV27 and TRBJ1-5; D is uncertain. The germline V gene encodes CDR1 MNHEY and CDR2 SMNVEV (reference sequence). Trimming cost V 2 bases and J 1 base, with 18 bases left between them. This CDR3 is built from 18 residues. Here the CDR3 DNA reads TGTGCCAGCAGTTTAACACAGAGAGTGAGAGGAAGCAATCAGCCCCAGCATTTT. Translating gives CASSLTQRVRGSNQPQHF.

With respect to this clone: Other nucleotide sequences in the sample specify the same CDR3. The rearrangement joins TRBV18 to TRBJ1-5; TRBD1 agrees at 8 bases. The V gene's germline CDR1 is KGHSH and CDR2 LQKENI. The V segment lost 3 bases and the J segment 2 bases; nucleotides outside the gene matches: 3. This CDR3 spans 15 amino acids. CDR3 nucleotide sequence: TGTGCCAGCTCACCCGGACAGGGCGGCAATCAGCCCCAGCATTTT. This gives the protein CASSPGQGGNQPQHF. The whole variable domain, remainder taken from reference TRBV18 and TRBJ1-5, is NAGVMQNPRHLVRRRGQEARLRCSPMKGHSHVYWYRQLPEEGLKFMVYLQKENIIDESGMPKERFSAEFPKEGPSILRIQQVVRGDSAAYFCASSPGQGGNQPQHFGDGTRLSIL.

The V call is TRBV27, the J call TRBJ1-2, with 11 bases aligning to TRBD1. From germline, CDR1 is MNHEY and CDR2 SMNVEV (reference sequence). The ends lost 5 bases at V and 2 bases at J; junction bases unmatched: 4. This CDR3 has 15 amino acids. The CDR3 protein is CASSPGQGANYGYTF. CDR3 sequence (DNA): TGTGCCAGCAGTCCCGGACAGGGGGCGAACTATGGCTACACCTTC.

The rearrangement joins TRBV18 to TRBJ2-7; TRBD2 agrees at 13 bases. The V gene end was trimmed by 1 base and the J gene end by 3 bases; junction bases not matched to a gene: 6. The germline V gene has CDR1 KGHSH and CDR2 LQKENI. The CDR3 has 17 amino acids. The CDR3 nucleotides read TGTGCCAGCTCACCACGGGGACTAGCGGGAATGAACTACGAGCAGTACTTC. It encodes CASSPRGLAGMNYEQYF.

The chain uses TRBV30 and TRBJ1-2, with D perhaps TRBD1 (6 bases). CDR3 size: 11 residues. Germline V gives CDR1 GTSNPN, CDR2 SVGIG (reference sequence). V was cut by 1 base and J by 8 bases, with 8 bases left in between. CDR3 residues: CAWSEGGGYTF. The DNA of the CDR3 is TGTGCCTGGAGTGAGGGGGGAGGCTACACCTTC.

This clone was seen just once. This rearrangement joins TRBV9 to TRBJ2-7, with 7 bases that match TRBD1. The germline CDR1 and CDR2 sequences are SGDLS and YYNGEE. With 0 bases clipped from V and 7 bases from J, the junction kept 7 bases outside the gene matches. The CDR3 is 14 residues long. This CDR3 reads CASSVGATGWEQYF. The CDR3 nucleotides read TGTGCCAGCAGCGTAGGGGCGACAGGGTGGGAGCAGTACTTC.

This chain connects TRBV5-6 to TRBJ2-7, with a possible D match to TRBD2 (5 bases). V was pared by 4 bases and J by 4 bases, with 12 bases between. Germline V gene sequence: CDR1 SGHDT, CDR2 YYEEEE. The length of the CDR3 is 13 residues. This chain's CDR3 is CASSRDPSYEQYF. In nucleotides, the CDR3 is TGTGCCAGCAGCCGGGATCCAAGTTACGAGCAGTACTTC.

The J gene is TRBJ2-1, the V gene TRBV5-1; possible D gene TRBD2, 6 bases. The length of the CDR3 is 14 residues. The V gene lost 3 bases and the J gene lost 4 bases, with 11 bases spanning the gap. The germline V gene encodes CDR1 SGHRS and CDR2 YFSETQ. CDR3 bases: TGCGCCAGCAGCTCCTCGGGACTTTACAATGAGCAGTTCTTC. Residues: CASSSSGLYNEQFF.

V and J are TRBV9 and TRBJ1-3; 7 bases are shared with TRBD1. V shed 0 bases and J 0 bases; nucleotides not matched to a gene: 12. CDR1 SGDLS and CDR2 YYNGEE come from the germline V gene. The CDR3 is 19 amino acids. The CDR3 coding sequence is TGTGCCAGCAGCGTAGGCACCCGGACAGGCGACTTCTCTGGAAACACCATATATTTT. It is translated as CASSVGTRTGDFSGNTIYF.

The chain combines TRBV4-1 with TRBJ2-7, with D possibly TRBD2 on 6 matching bases. Trimming pared 4 bases from V and 5 bases from J, leaving 21 bases between. CDR1 is MGHRA and CDR2 is YSYEKL in the germline V gene. This CDR3 is 16 amino acids long. The CDR3 loop is CASSRIRGKLLHEQYF. The CDR3 bases are TGCGCCAGCAGCCGCATTCGGGGGAAATTACTCCACGAGCAGTACTTC.

This clone was found once. The chain combines TRBV27 with TRBJ2-1, with 10 bases fitting TRBD2. The CDR3 totals 16 residues. Germline trimming cut 1 base from V and 7 bases from J; bases unmatched to any gene: 7. The germline gives CDR1 MNHEY, CDR2 SMNVEV (reference sequence). In DNA, the CDR3 is TGTGCCAGCAGTTTATTCGCGCTAGCGGGAGAGAATGAGCAGTTCTTC. This encodes CASSLFALAGENEQFF.

This chain joins TRBV5-1 and TRBJ2-2; D uncertain. Germline lookup yields CDR1 SGHRS and CDR2 YFSETQ. The CDR3 consists of 15 residues. V lost 5 bases, J lost 0 bases, and 11 bases lay in between. The CDR3 sequence: CASSLTTANTGELFF. The CDR3 coding sequence is TGCGCCAGCAGTCTAACGACGGCGAACACCGGGGAGCTGTTTTTT.

V gene TRBV6-1 combines with J gene TRBJ1-1; maybe TRBD1 (6 bases). CDR1 and CDR2 from the germline V gene are MNHNS and SASEGT. Trimming removed 5 bases at V and 7 bases at J, with 11 bases between. The length of the CDR3 is 12 residues. The CDR3, as DNA: TGTGCCAGCAGTCCCCACAGGGATGAAGCTTTCTTT. Protein: CASSPHRDEAFF.

The chain links TRBV19 to TRBJ2-3; tentative D call: TRBD2 (5 bases). V lost 3 bases to trimming and J lost 4 bases, with 8 bases between them. In germline, CDR1 is LNHDA, CDR2 SQIVND (reference sequence). The CDR3 sequence is 13 residues long. CDR3 bases: TGTGCCAGTAGTATCCTAGCTTCAGATACGCAGTATTTT. Its translation: CASSILASDTQYF.

The chain carries TRBV2 and TRBJ2-3; D is unclear. Germline V gene sequence: CDR1 SNHLY, CDR2 FYNNEI. The CDR3 is made up of 17 amino acids. Trimming removed 1 base from V and 1 base from J, with 15 bases in between. This CDR3 is CASSEEAGQFGTDTQYF. CDR3 nucleotide sequence: TGTGCCAGCAGTGAAGAAGCAGGCCAGTTCGGCACAGATACGCAGTATTTT.

About this clone: An end of the junction differs from the germline gene, which may be a read error. Other DNA variants within this sample encode the same CDR3. This rearrangement joins TRBV7-9 to TRBJ2-1; TRBD2 is a possible D gene (5 bases). CDR1 is SEHNR, CDR2 FQNEAQ, per germline (reference sequence). The CDR3 is made up of 14 amino acids. This CDR3 is CASSLASSYNEQFF. CDR3 nucleotides: TGTGCCAGCAGCCTAGCTAGCTCCTACAATGAGCAGTTCTTC.

The rearrangement uses TRBV5-1 and TRBJ1-2, with 7 bases lining up with TRBD1. After removal of 4 bases from V and 5 bases from J, the junction contained 8 bases not matched to a gene. The CDR3 sequence is 14 residues long. The V gene's germline CDR1 is SGHRS and CDR2 YFSETQ. The DNA of the CDR3 is TGCGCCAGCAGCCCCGGGGCAGGGGGTTATGGCTACACCTTC. As protein: CASSPGAGGYGYTF.

With regard to this clone: The sample has other DNA sequences that encode this CDR3 too. The rearrangement uses TRBV7-9 and TRBJ1-4; D is unresolved. CDR1 and CDR2 (germline): SEHNR, FQNEAQ (reference sequence). V was clipped by 1 base and J by 8 bases, with 2 bases between them. CDR3 size: 11 residues. The CDR3 sequence is CASSLVEKLFF. CDR3 coding DNA: TGTGCCAGCAGCTTAGTCGAAAAACTGTTTTTT.

The CDR3 region has the DNA TGTGCCAGCAGCTTGCTTCTAATAGCCAAAAACATTCAGTACTTC. This translates into CASSLLLIAKNIQYF. V usage is TRBV5-6 and J usage is TRBJ2-4; D unclear. V lost 1 base and J lost 0, with 8 bases in between. CDR3 length: 15 amino acids. The germline V gene encodes CDR1 SGHDT and CDR2 YYEEEE.

This chain uses TRBV28 with TRBJ2-1; TRBD2 is a possible D gene (6 bases). CDR1 is MDHEN and CDR2 is SYDVKM in the germline V gene. The CDR3 length is 15 residues. V lost 8 bases and J lost 5, with 19 bases in between. In DNA, the CDR3 is TGTGCCAGCGGCGTCTTAGCGGCCGTAAACAATGAGCAGTTCTTC. It encodes CASGVLAAVNNEQFF. Together with reference TRBV28 and TRBJ2-1, the CDR3 gives the full variable domain: DVKVTQSSRYLVKRTGEKVFLECVQDMDHENMFWYRQDPGLGLRLIYFSYDVKMKEKGDIPEGYSVSREKKERFSLILESASTNQTSMYLCASGVLAAVNNEQFFGPGTRLTVL.

The chain is built from TRBV2 and TRBJ2-3, with D possibly TRBD2 on 5 matching bases. Germline lookup yields CDR1 SNHLY and CDR2 FYNNEI. With 9 bases removed from V and 2 bases from J, the gap between germline ends came to 15 bases. The CDR3 runs 14 residues. Here the CDR3 reads CARPEGNSTDTQYF. CDR3 DNA: TGTGCCAGACCCGAGGGAAACTCCACAGATACGCAGTATTTT.

A note on this clone: Different DNA sequences within this sample yield the same CDR3. The CDR3 DNA reads TGTGCCAGCAGCTTGGTCACAGGGGCTGGGGCCAACGTCCTGACTTTC. This sequence encodes CASSLVTGAGANVLTF. The gene calls are TRBV5-5 and TRBJ2-6; 7 bases line up with TRBD1. V trimming: 0 bases; J trimming: 2 bases; junction bases outside the gene matches: 2. The CDR3 totals 16 residues. Germline V gene sequence: CDR1 SGHKS, CDR2 YYEKEE (reference sequence).

The rearrangement uses TRBV6-6 and TRBJ2-7; 10 bases map to TRBD1. The V gene end was trimmed by 6 bases and the J gene end by 2 bases; junction bases not matched to a gene: 7. The CDR3 totals 15 residues. Germline-derived CDR1 and CDR2 are MNHNY and SVGAGI (reference sequence). The CDR3 loop reads CASRAGQGGTYEQYF. Here the CDR3 DNA reads TGTGCCAGCAGGGCCGGACAGGGGGGGACCTACGAGCAGTACTTC.

The rearrangement uses TRBV28 and TRBJ1-5, with D possibly being TRBD1 (5 bases). This CDR3 is built from 15 residues. CDR1 is MDHEN, CDR2 SYDVKM, per germline. Trimming pared 9 bases from V and 0 bases from J, leaving 15 bases between. The CDR3 bases are TGTGCCAGTTATGGGCAGGGATATAGCAATCAGCCCCAGCATTTT. This gives the protein CASYGQGYSNQPQHF.

Worth noting for this clone: This specimen includes other DNA sequences encoding the same CDR3. This chain connects TRBV20-1 to TRBJ2-1; D unclear. Deletions cut 0 bases from V and 7 bases from J, with 4 bases between. The CDR3 contains 11 residues. CDR1 is DFQATT, CDR2 SNEGSKA, per germline (reference sequence). The CDR3 here is CSARDRNEQFF. CDR3 DNA sequence: TGCAGTGCTAGAGATCGGAATGAGCAGTTCTTC.